This TCR beta chain was sequenced during a study of T cells in Graves' hyperthyroidism and ophthalmopathy (dated by TCRdb to about 2019). Context from the whole study: Peripheral blood samples were taken at the time of initial diagnosis, prior to any treatment. A discovery cohort of roughly 100 patients, roughly 45 with Graves' ophthalmopathy and approximately 60 with stable Graves' hyperthyroidism, was used to find distinguishing TCR V-J signatures. Whether ophthalmopathy could be predicted prospectively was tested in an independent validation cohort made up of about 18 hyperthyroidism patients plus 17 patients who later progressed to ophthalmopathy. The roughly 91 discovery patients were randomly divided into training and test sets at a 7:3 ratio. In addition, the study compared T-cell repertoires in thyroid tissue and in blood from a handful of Graves' hyperthyroidism patients. After blood sampling, hyperthyroidism patients were treated with methimazole at a starting dose of 30 mg daily, and ophthalmopathy patients were treated with high-dose intravenous methylprednisolone. The paper reports TCR Vbeta CDR3 sequencing of some 140 peripheral blood samples: around 45 ophthalmopathy, roughly 80 hyperthyroidism and approximately 17 progressor patients.

The TCR beta CDR3 regions were amplified from the RNA transcripts. The first round of RT-PCR for the TCR CDR3 was performed with the HTBI primer set and the Qiagen OneStep RT-PCR kit. Libraries were constructed in a second round of multiplex PCR, after which size selection and purification were carried out. Libraries were sequenced paired-end with 100 bp reads on an Illumina HiSeq2000. The paper's processing steps were these. Raw data were processed with SOAPnuke, discarding reads with adapters, uncalled bases, mean Phred below 15, or no exact constant-primer or identifier match. High-quality paired reads were merged with COPE v1.2.5, and unique nucleotide sequences were defined as clonotypes. MiTCR v1.1 was used to align the clonotypes against IMGT TRBV, TRBD and TRBJ reference segments. Analysis was restricted to V-J combinations with a frequency above 0.0001, which covered 98% to 99.2% of repertoires. A TCS score was defined as the ratio of F50 (clonal expansion) to E x V (chaos), with BLOSUM62-based TCRdist applied between CDR3 peptides within each V-J. Welch's t-statistics and random forest reduced some 510 V-J features to fewer than 15, which were used in a naive Bayes classifier (R e1071). TCRdb took the public reads, trimmed them with fastp at Q25, ran MiXCR for clone calling and kept in-frame beta chains. Rows with one shared CDR3 protein collapse into an entry with the most common genes and DNA. These V and J calls originate from TCRdb's pipeline instead of the authors' own analysis. The sample includes roughly 660,000 distinct CDR3 sequences, with roughly 17% observed a single time. The ten largest clones capture less than 20% of the sample.

Broad study findings and their caveats: In cross-validation, a model built on a 13 V-J signature told ophthalmopathy apart from stable hyperthyroidism with approximately 91% sensitivity and approximately 84% specificity, and in testing the same model reached 80%/75%. Sample size was not statistically predetermined, and blinding of investigators to group allocation was not performed. Blood samples also contained most of the expanded thyroid clonotypes (frequency above 0.001), which suggests that blood repertoires may reflect thyroid immune responses. During validation, the model predicted progression to ophthalmopathy a median of approximately 6.5 months ahead of onset, with more than 55% sensitivity and about 72% specificity.

From the cysteine up to the phenylalanine, the CDR3 has a length of 12 residues. Only the CDR3 DNA stays, 36 bases, in frame from base 1. CDR1 and CDR2, per the germline V gene, are MDHEN and SYDVKM. V is reduced by 7 bases and J by 2 bases, leaving a spacing of 6 bases between them. Graves' hyperthyroidism was defined as stable when no progression to ophthalmopathy occurred over 18 months of follow-up. Hyperthyroidism patients were newly diagnosed, with disease duration under 2 months, and aged 18 to 65 years. Patients with uncontrolled infections, other autoimmune diseases, pregnancy or lactation were excluded. Clinical symptoms, serum thyroxine and TRAb, thyroid ultrasound, and orbital computed tomography formed the basis for the diagnoses. PBMCs were isolated from 10 ml of fresh peripheral blood by Ficoll-Paque density gradient centrifugation. Total RNA was extracted with Trizol reagent, and quality was checked on an Agilent 2100 Bioanalyzer.

This clonotype was counted many times. It has no known antigen specificity. Within one base of it there is no much larger clone, and no base qualities were kept. The sequencing sample was made of blood. The source of this sequence is a man aged 50 or older with Graves' hyperthyroidism. The rearrangement combines TRBV28 with TRBJ2-1; the D gene cannot be named for sure. The nucleotide sequence reads as follows: TGTGCCAGCAAAGGGACCTACAATGAGCAGTTCTTC. This is translated as CASKGTYNEQFF.